This record concerns one TCR beta chain sequence. This clonotype showed up many times. No cognate antigen has been identified for it. No qualities accompany the bases; no much larger clone lies one base away. At the junction V is shortened by 0 bases and J by 9 bases, with 11 bases in between. Reading from cysteine to phenylalanine, the CDR3 counts 13 amino acids. The CDR3 DNA has 39 bases and is translated from base 1. Sequences LNHNV (CDR1) and YYDKDF (CDR2) are obtained from the germline V gene (reference sequence). The TCR beta CDR3 regions were amplified from RNA transcripts. A first-round RT-PCR of the TCR CDR3 used the HTBI primer set with the Qiagen OneStep RT-PCR kit. Libraries were constructed in a second round of multiplex PCR, after which size selection and purification were carried out. The libraries were sequenced on an Illumina HiSeq2000 using paired-end 100 bp reads. The published analysis was carried out like this. SOAPnuke was used to process the raw data, with reads discarded if the reads contained adapters or uncalled bases, had a mean Phred below 15, or lacked an exact constant-primer or identifier match. COPE v1.2.5 was used to merge high-quality paired reads, and clonotypes were defined as unique nucleotide sequences. MiTCR v1.1 was used to align clonotypes to the IMGT TRBV, TRBD and TRBJ reference segments. The analysis was restricted to V-J combinations with a frequency above 0.0001, which together covered 99.2% of the repertoires. The TCS score was defined as the ratio of F50 (clonal expansion) to E x V (chaos), calculated using BLOSUM62-based TCRdist between CDR3 peptides within each V-J. Welch's t-statistics and random forest reduced around 520 V-J features to some 14, which were used in a naive Bayes classifier (R e1071). TCRdb passed the public sequencing reads through fastp at Q25 and MiXCR, retaining productive beta sequences. Rows with one shared CDR3 protein collapse into an entry with the most common genes and DNA. Clone size and V and J calls follow TCRdb, not the original study. For this sample the table gives 350,000 or so distinct CDR3 sequences, of which 15% to 20% were detected only once. The ten most abundant clones make up less than 20% of the sample.

Ophthalmopathy patients had moderately to severely active disease, Clinical Activity Score of at least 3, NOSPECS grade of at least 4, and duration under 3 months. Patients with uncontrolled infections, other autoimmune diseases, pregnancy or lactation were excluded. Diagnoses were established on the basis of clinical symptoms, serum thyroxine and TRAb, thyroid ultrasound, and orbital computed tomography. PBMCs were separated from roughly 10 ml of fresh peripheral blood using Ficoll-Paque density gradient centrifugation. Total RNA was extracted with Trizol reagent, and quality was checked on an Agilent 2100 Bioanalyzer. This sample stems from a study of T cells in Graves' hyperthyroidism and ophthalmopathy (dated by TCRdb to between 2018 and 2020). With respect to the entire study: Peripheral blood samples were taken at initial diagnosis, before any treatment was given. To identify TCR V-J signatures that set the groups apart, the researchers used a discovery cohort of about a hundred patients, made up of about 44 with Graves' ophthalmopathy and some 60 with stable Graves' hyperthyroidism. Prospective prediction of ophthalmopathy was tested in an independent validation cohort consisting of 18 to 20 hyperthyroidism patients and around 17 patients who later progressed to ophthalmopathy. For training and testing, the 100 or so patients in the discovery cohort were randomly divided in a 7:3 ratio. In addition, the study compared T-cell repertoires in thyroid tissue and in blood from several Graves' hyperthyroidism patients. After blood sampling, hyperthyroidism patients were treated with methimazole at a starting dose of 30 mg daily, and ophthalmopathy patients were treated with high-dose intravenous methylprednisolone. According to the paper, TCR Vbeta CDR3 sequencing was carried out on 135 peripheral blood samples, which came from fewer than 50 ophthalmopathy, under 85 hyperthyroidism and some 17 progressor patients.

Study-wide conclusions, independent of this receptor: In validation, the model predicted progression to ophthalmopathy with approximately 70% sensitivity and over 72% specificity, a median of about 6 months before onset. Most expanded thyroid clonotypes (frequency above 0.001) were also found in blood, which suggests that blood repertoires may mirror thyroid immune responses. No statistical method was used to set the sample size in advance, and investigators knew the group allocation. A 13 V-J signature model separated ophthalmopathy from stable hyperthyroidism, with just over 85% sensitivity and 81% to 83% specificity in cross-validation and 80%/75% in testing.

The receptor was isolated from a woman in her thirties or forties with Graves' ophthalmopathy. The chain couples TRBV15 to TRBJ1-1; a weak D assignment points to TRBD1 (5 bases agree). The specimen was blood. The CDR3 protein is CATSRDRPGKAFF. The DNA sequence is given as TGTGCCACCAGCAGAGATCGGCCAGGGAAAGCTTTCTTT.